This TCR beta chain was observed in a study of blood T cell repertoires in COVID-19. Study information: COVID-19 samples from acute and convalescent phases originated in the United States, Italy and Spain. Nucleic acid was either cDNA or gDNA, and it came from T cells, B-cell-depleted T cells, or PBMCs.

The CDR3 totals 16 residues. Trimming removed 8 bases from V and 2 bases from J; junction bases left unmatched: 13. The V gene's germline CDR1 is KGHSH and CDR2 LQKENI. Original processing methods: Using reference gene primer amplification, nucleated cell counts were estimated. Assay used: immunoSEQ multiplex PCR; TCRdb lists only in-frame clones, some missing. D and trimming come from the DNA, and the V and J calls and clone size come from that table. The data show 390,000 or so clones, 90% seen once. The chain has TRBV18 and TRBJ2-3; 7 nucleotides match TRBD2. This TCR came from a man younger than 30 with active or convalescent COVID-19. The material sequenced was peripheral blood. CDR3 loop: CASIQRASGYTDTQYF. DNA of the CDR3: TGTGCCAGCATACAACGGGCTAGCGGTTACACAGATACGCAGTATTTT.